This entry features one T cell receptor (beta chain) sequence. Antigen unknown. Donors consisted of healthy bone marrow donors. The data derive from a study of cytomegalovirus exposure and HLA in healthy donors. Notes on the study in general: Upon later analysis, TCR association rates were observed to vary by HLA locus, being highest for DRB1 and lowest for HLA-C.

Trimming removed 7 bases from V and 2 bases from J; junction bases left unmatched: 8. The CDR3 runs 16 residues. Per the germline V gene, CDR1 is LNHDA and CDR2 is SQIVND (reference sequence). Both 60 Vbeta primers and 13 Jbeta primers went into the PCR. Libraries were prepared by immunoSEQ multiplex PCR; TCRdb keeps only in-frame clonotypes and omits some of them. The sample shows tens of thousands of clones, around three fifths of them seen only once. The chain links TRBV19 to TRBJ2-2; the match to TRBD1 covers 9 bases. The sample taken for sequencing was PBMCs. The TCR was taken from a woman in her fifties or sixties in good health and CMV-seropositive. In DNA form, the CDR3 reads TGTGCCAGTAATTCCAACAGGGGGCTAAACACCGGGGAGCTGTTTTTT. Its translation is CASNSNRGLNTGELFF.